This T cell receptor (beta chain) was captured by sequencing in a study of T cells expressing NK-cell markers (dated by TCRdb to 2020 to 2021). Study-level background: Three sorted T-cell subsets (CD3+CD56+NKG2C+, CD3+CD56+NKG2C- and CD3+CD56-NKG2C+) from several donors had their TCR beta-chain repertoires profiled. Seven of the eight sequenced donors were HCMV-seropositive and one was HCMV-seronegative. All eight donors whose samples were sequenced were randomly selected healthy volunteers, three of them men and five women. Libraries were sequenced as 2 x 150 bp reads on Illumina HiSeq 2000/2500, MiSeq or NextSeq. Broad study findings and their caveats: In several donors, the dominant CD3+CD56+NKG2C+ clonotypes were among the top 10 CD8+ clonotypes and accounted for about 1.0-7.5% of CD8+ T cells. It remained unclear whether the expanded NKG2C-expressing T cell clones were specific for HCMV antigens. Those dominant clonotypes were again the most abundant among CD3+CD56-NKG2C+ cells in a handful of donors, at about 25-65%.

HCMV serostatus was determined by detecting HCMV-specific IgG in serum with a commercial ELISA kit. Ficoll density gradient centrifugation was used to isolate peripheral blood mononuclear cells from blood. In regard to this clonotype: The specificity of this receptor is unknown.

Its CDR3 holds 14 amino acids, cysteine through phenylalanine. No DNA appears here. In the germline V gene (reference sequence), CDR1 corresponds to LGHDT and CDR2 to YNNKEL. Sequencer: Illumina HiSeq 2000. 5'RACE template switching, by which a universal primer site and unique molecular identifiers were added, was used to make TCR beta cDNA libraries. Synthesis of cDNA was primed from the TCR beta constant segment and was followed by two consecutive PCR amplification steps. The paper's processing steps were these. MIGEC was used to demultiplex reads and group reads by UMI, and MiTCR was used to assemble and quantify clonotypes. To remove erroneous sequences, TCR cDNA sequences were retained only when supported by two or more reads. The tcR package was used for downstream repertoire analysis, and clonotypes were matched across fractions by CDR3 nucleotide sequence plus V segment. VDJmatch was used to annotate antigen specificity against VDJdb, with one amino acid substitution in CDR3 permitted. Each entry corresponds to one CDR3 protein sequence from reads that TCRdb reprocessed, and DNA is not given. The V and J calls here are based on TCRdb, not the publication. The data table for this sample lists approximately 380,000 distinct CDR3 sequences. Of the sample, roughly 5.2% is held by the ten largest clones.

The sequence derives from a man aged 18-75 years in good health. The rearranged chain carries TRBV3-1 and TRBJ2-5; absent DNA, TCRdb's TRBD1 call cannot be checked. Sequenced: blood T cells: a sorted CD56 or NKG2C T cell subset, CD4+ or CD8+ T cells, or bulk PBMC T cells (not recorded which). The CDR3 region: CASSQGVIKETQYF.